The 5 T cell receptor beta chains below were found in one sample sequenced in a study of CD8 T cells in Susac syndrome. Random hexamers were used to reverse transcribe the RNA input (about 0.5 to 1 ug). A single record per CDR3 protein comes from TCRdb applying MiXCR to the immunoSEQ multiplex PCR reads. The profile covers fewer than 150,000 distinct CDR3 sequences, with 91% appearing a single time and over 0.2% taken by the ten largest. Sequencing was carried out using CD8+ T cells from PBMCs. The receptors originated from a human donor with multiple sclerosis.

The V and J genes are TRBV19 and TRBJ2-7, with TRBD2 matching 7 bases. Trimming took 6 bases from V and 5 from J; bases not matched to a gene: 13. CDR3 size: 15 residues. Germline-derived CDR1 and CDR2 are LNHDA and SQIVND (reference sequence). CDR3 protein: CASSLAGEVLDEQYF. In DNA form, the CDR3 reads TGTGCCAGTAGCCTCGCGGGGGAGGTCTTGGACGAGCAGTACTTC.

This CDR3 is CAWRGIGTGGNEQFF. In DNA form, the CDR3 reads TGTGCCTGGAGGGGCATAGGGACAGGGGGAAATGAGCAGTTCTTC. The chain links TRBV30 to TRBJ2-1, with 11 positions matching TRBD1. The V segment lost 3 bases and the J segment 7 bases; nucleotides outside the gene matches: 8. The CDR3 runs 15 residues. The germline gives CDR1 GTSNPN, CDR2 SVGIG (reference sequence). The complete variable domain, with remaining parts taken from reference TRBV30 and TRBJ2-1, reads SQTIHQWPATLVQPVGSPLSLECTVEGTSNPNLYWYRQAAGRGLQLLFYSVGIGQISSEVPQNLSASRPQDRQFILSSKKLLLSDSGFYLCAWRGIGTGGNEQFFGPGTRLTVL.

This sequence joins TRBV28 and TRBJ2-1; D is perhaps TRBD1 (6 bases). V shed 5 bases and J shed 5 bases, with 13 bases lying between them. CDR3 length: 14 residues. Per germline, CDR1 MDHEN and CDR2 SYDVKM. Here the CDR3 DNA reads TGTGCCAGCAGTCCGGACAGACTTGACAATGAGCAGTTCTTC. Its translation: CASSPDRLDNEQFF.

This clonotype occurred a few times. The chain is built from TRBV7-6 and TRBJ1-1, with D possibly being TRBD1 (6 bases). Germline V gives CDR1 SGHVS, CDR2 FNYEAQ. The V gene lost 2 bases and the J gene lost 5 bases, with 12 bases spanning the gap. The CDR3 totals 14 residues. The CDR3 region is CASSLMGAQTEAFF. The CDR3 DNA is TGTGCCAGCAGCTTAATGGGGGCACAAACTGAAGCTTTCTTT. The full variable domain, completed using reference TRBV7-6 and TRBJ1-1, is GAGVSQSPRYKVTKRGQDVALRCDPISGHVSLYWYRQALGQGPEFLTYFNYEAQQDKSGLPNDRFSAERPEGSISTLTIQRTEQRDSAMYRCASSLMGAQTEAFFGQGTRLTVV.

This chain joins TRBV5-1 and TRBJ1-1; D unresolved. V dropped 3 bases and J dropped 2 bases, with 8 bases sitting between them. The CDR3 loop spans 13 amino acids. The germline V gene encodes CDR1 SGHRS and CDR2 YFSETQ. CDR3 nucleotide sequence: TGCGCCAGCAGCTCGGTTGGCAACACTGAAGCTTTCTTT. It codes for CASSSVGNTEAFF.